This TCR beta chain came from a study of blood T cell repertoires in COVID-19. Across the whole study: Both acute and convalescent COVID-19 samples were obtained from the United States, Italy and Spain. From T cells, B-cell-depleted T cells, or PBMCs came the material, which was cDNA or gDNA.

It was during active infection that Seattle patients were enrolled and then longitudinally followed. CDR3 length: 14 residues. Trimming took 8 bases from V and 2 from J; bases not matched to a gene: 6. Germline assignment: CDR1 SNHLY and CDR2 FYNNEI. In the original workflow: Amplification from reference gene primers served as the basis for estimated nucleated cell counts. TCRdb keeps only in-frame clones here, not all; method: immunoSEQ multiplex PCR. The DNA was the basis for D and trimming; V, J and clone size are from that table. The table records 190,000 or so clones, just under 85% of them present only once.

The receptor's source is a man aged 55 to 69 with COVID-19, enrolled during active disease. The rearrangement links TRBV2 to TRBJ2-1; 7 bases agree with TRBD2. The sample consisted of peripheral blood. In DNA form, the CDR3 reads TGTGCCAGCCTACCTGGGGGGGCCTACAATGAGCAGTTCTTC. The encoded protein is CASLPGGAYNEQFF.